These 13 T cell receptor beta chains share one sample of origin, sequenced in a study of cytomegalovirus exposure and HLA in healthy donors. With 60 Vbeta and 13 Jbeta primers, the PCR was carried out. The repertoire was sequenced with immunoSEQ multiplex PCR; TCRdb's copy has only in-frame clones and lacks some. This table holds roughly 150,000 clones, around four fifths found once. The sample taken for sequencing was PBMCs. All receptors derive from a boy between 2 and 10 years old in good health and CMV-seronegative.

The genes are TRBV25-1 and TRBJ1-2, with D perhaps matching TRBD1 (5 bases). In germline, CDR1 is MGHDK, CDR2 SYGVNS. The CDR3 is 15 amino acids. V lost 3 bases to trimming and J lost 4 bases, with 15 bases between them. The CDR3 loop reads CASSDFDSESYGYTF. The CDR3 DNA reads as TGTGCCAGCAGTGACTTCGACAGTGAGTCCTATGGCTACACCTTC.

V usage is TRBV7-8 and J usage is TRBJ2-7, with 7 bases aligning to TRBD1. CDR3 length equals 14 residues. Germline V gene sequence: CDR1 SGHVS, CDR2 FQNEAQ. With 7 bases clipped from V and 3 bases from J, the junction kept 9 bases outside the gene matches. CDR3: CASTYGTVDYEQYF. The CDR3 coding sequence is TGTGCCAGCACCTACGGGACAGTCGACTACGAGCAGTACTTC. The full variable domain, its missing parts supplied by reference TRBV7-8 and TRBJ2-7, is GAGVSQSPRYKVAKRGQDVALRCDPISGHVSLFWYQQALGQGPEFLTYFQNEAQLDKSGLPSDRFFAERPEGSVSTLKIQRTQQEDSAVYLCASTYGTVDYEQYFGPGTRLTVT.

The chain links TRBV28 to TRBJ2-1, with 8 bases that match TRBD2. The trim removed 5 bases at V and 3 bases at J, leaving 9 bases unmatched. The CDR3 sequence is 16 residues long. Germline V CDR1 and CDR2: MDHEN, SYDVKM. CDR3 coding DNA: TGTGCCAGCAGTCCCTTAGGCGGGGGGCTCTACAATGAGCAGTTCTTC. Amino acids: CASSPLGGGLYNEQFF. The full variable domain, in which reference TRBV28 and TRBJ2-1 provide the parts outside the CDR3, is DVKVTQSSRYLVKRTGEKVFLECVQDMDHENMFWYRQDPGLGLRLIYFSYDVKMKEKGDIPEGYSVSREKKERFSLILESASTNQTSMYLCASSPLGGGLYNEQFFGPGTRLTVL.

V and J are TRBV28 and TRBJ2-2; 8 bases fit TRBD2. J gave up 3 bases and V 3 bases, and 3 bases lay outside the gene matches. The germline gives CDR1 MDHEN, CDR2 SYDVKM. The CDR3 runs 15 residues. The CDR3 sequence: CASSFPSGYTGELFF. CDR3 coding DNA: TGTGCCAGCAGTTTCCCTAGCGGGTACACCGGGGAGCTGTTTTTT.

The chain combines TRBV6-1 with TRBJ1-5; the D gene is possibly TRBD1 (6 bases). The CDR3 covers 13 residues. CDR1 is MNHNS and CDR2 is SASEGT in the germline V gene. Trimming stripped 3 bases from V and 8 bases from J, with 11 bases between. CDR3 residues: CASSEAGVKPQHF. The CDR3 DNA reads TGTGCCAGCAGTGAGGCAGGGGTTAAGCCCCAGCATTTT.

This clone was seen a few times. V usage is TRBV6-1 and J usage is TRBJ2-7; D not certain. With 5 bases removed from V and 4 bases from J, the gap between germline ends came to 9 bases. Germline V lookup: CDR1 MNHNS, CDR2 SASEGT. There are 12 residues in the CDR3. The CDR3 nucleotides are TGTGCCAGCAGTACCGACTTGTACGAGCAGTACTTC. Residues: CASSTDLYEQYF.

The chain is built from TRBV4-1 and TRBJ2-1; tentative D call: TRBD2 (6 bases). This CDR3 contains 15 residues. CDR1 MGHRA and CDR2 YSYEKL come from the germline V gene. The germline V and J ends were trimmed by 7 bases and 9 bases, with 22 bases remaining between them. In nucleotides, the CDR3 is TGCGCCAGCACGGACGGAGGGCCTTCTTTTGGTGAGCAGTTCTTC. Protein sequence: CASTDGGPSFGEQFF.

The genes are TRBV6-6 and TRBJ2-7, with D perhaps TRBD1 (6 bases). The CDR3 sequence is 15 residues long. In germline, CDR1 is MNHNY, CDR2 SVGAGI (reference sequence). The V end lost 4 bases, the J end lost 3 bases, and 16 bases lay between the germline ends. CDR3 sequence: CASSSPPGQIYEQYF. Here the CDR3 DNA reads TGTGCCAGCAGTTCCCCACCCGGACAGATCTACGAGCAGTACTTC.

V and J are TRBV11-2 and TRBJ2-3; 8 bases map to TRBD2. Germline assignment: CDR1 SGHAT and CDR2 FQNNGV. J gave up 3 bases and V 4 bases, and 6 bases lay outside the gene matches. The CDR3 runs 15 residues. CDR3 in amino acids: CASSSGTSRTDTQYF. CDR3 nucleotide sequence: TGTGCCAGCAGCTCCGGGACTAGTAGGACAGATACGCAGTATTTT.

V gene TRBV5-1 combines with J gene TRBJ1-2; D uncertain. Germline V gene sequence: CDR1 SGHRS, CDR2 YFSETQ. This CDR3 is 13 amino acids long. The V end was cut by 3 bases, the J end by 5 bases, with 11 bases between. The CDR3 loop is CASSSLDMYGYTF. In nucleotides, the CDR3 is TGCGCCAGCAGCTCGTTAGATATGTATGGCTACACCTTC.

The chain recombines TRBV7-9 with TRBJ2-7, with D possibly being TRBD1 (6 bases). Germline V CDR1 and CDR2: SEHNR, FQNEAQ (reference sequence). CDR3 length: 15 amino acids. V lost 5 bases to trimming and J lost 2 bases, with 16 bases between them. The CDR3 DNA is TGTGCCAGCAGCGATTCCGGGACAAAAACCTACGAGCAGTACTTC. This sequence encodes CASSDSGTKTYEQYF.

With respect to this clone: At the DNA level, this CDR3 is encoded by other sequences in the same sample as well. The rearrangement joins TRBV2 to TRBJ1-5, with TRBD1 as a possible D gene (6 bases). This CDR3 has 14 amino acids. CDR1 and CDR2 from the germline V gene are SNHLY and FYNNEI. Trimming took 2 bases from V and 5 from J, leaving 10 bases between them. The CDR3 sequence: CASSEIPGDQPQHF. Here the CDR3 DNA reads TGTGCCAGCAGTGAAATACCAGGGGATCAGCCCCAGCATTTT.

The gene calls are TRBV5-6 and TRBJ1-1, with TRBD1 as a possible D gene (5 bases). In germline, CDR1 is SGHDT, CDR2 YYEEEE. Trimming shortened V by 1 base and J by 1 base, and 11 bases separated the two germline ends. This CDR3 comprises 15 residues. The CDR3 here is CASSLIDRSNTEAFF. CDR3 DNA: TGTGCCAGCAGCTTGATCGACAGATCGAACACTGAAGCTTTCTTT.